A selection of T cell receptor beta chains follows, all from one sample in a study of blood T cell repertoires in COVID-19. Only in-frame clones appear in the TCRdb table, and some are missing; sequencing was by immunoSEQ multiplex PCR. The sample lists fewer than 500,000 clones, roughly 90% occurring once. The sequenced material came from PBMCs or T cells enriched from blood (not recorded which). These receptors were taken from a woman aged 25-40 years with acute COVID-19. The CDR3 runs from the conserved cysteine through the conserved F or W. Each record gives: V gene, clone size, J gene, D gene, CDR3 protein, CDR3 DNA. A D gene is named only where the DNA matches it firmly. Clone size is not always given. Where it is, it says once, few, many or a class for expanded clones.

V gene: TRBV28
clone size: -
J gene: TRBJ1-3
D gene: -
CDR3 protein: CASRTTGSTGNTIYF
CDR3 DNA: TGTGCCAGCCGAACGACAGGTTCTACAGGAAACACCATATATTTT

V gene: TRBV7-3
clone size: -
J gene: TRBJ2-5
D gene: TRBD2
CDR3 protein: CASSLGSGGQTETQYF
CDR3 DNA: TGTGCCAGCAGCTTAGGGAGCGGGGGGCAGACGGAGACCCAGTACTTC

V gene: TRBV5-7
clone size: -
J gene: TRBJ1-5
D gene: -
CDR3 protein: CASSLVPAGNQPQHF
CDR3 DNA: TGTGCCAGCAGCTTGGTTCCGGCGGGAAATCAGCCCCAGCATTTT

V gene: TRBV9
clone size: -
J gene: TRBJ2-2
D gene: TRBD2
CDR3 protein: CASSGGTGTSGAGELFF
CDR3 DNA: TGTGCCAGCAGCGGAGGCACCGGGACTAGCGGGGCCGGGGAGCTGTTTTTT

V gene: TRBV20-1
clone size: once
J gene: TRBJ2-3
D gene: -
CDR3 protein: CSASPEDTQYF
CDR3 DNA: TGCAGTGCTAGCCCAGAAGATACGCAGTATTTT

V gene: TRBV5-1
clone size: -
J gene: TRBJ2-7
D gene: TRBD2
CDR3 protein: CASSLGVGGSSYEQYF
CDR3 DNA: TGCGCCAGCAGCTTGGGAGTCGGGGGGAGCTCCTACGAGCAGTACTTC

V gene: TRBV5-5
clone size: -
J gene: TRBJ1-2
D gene: TRBD1
CDR3 protein: CASSQDRGPYGYTF
CDR3 DNA: TGTGCCAGCAGCCAAGACAGGGGACCCTATGGCTACACCTTC

V gene: TRBV19
clone size: few
J gene: TRBJ1-6
D gene: -
CDR3 protein: CATSPQLGSPNSPLHF
CDR3 DNA: TGTGCCACTTCCCCCCAGCTGGGCTCGCCAAATTCACCCCTCCACTTT

V gene: TRBV7-9
clone size: once
J gene: TRBJ1-6
D gene: -
CDR3 protein: CASSLGPPQRPAGSPLHF
CDR3 DNA: TGTGCCAGCAGCTTAGGGCCCCCGCAGCGGCCCGCTGGCTCACCCCTCCACTTT

V gene: TRBV7-2
clone size: -
J gene: TRBJ2-7
D gene: TRBD1
CDR3 protein: CASSLVGQGYEQYF
CDR3 DNA: TGTGCCAGCAGCTTAGTCGGACAGGGCTACGAGCAGTACTTC

V gene: TRBV7-9
clone size: -
J gene: TRBJ1-2
D gene: -
CDR3 protein: CASSLAGGSYGYTF
CDR3 DNA: TGTGCCAGCAGCCTCGCTGGAGGGTCCTATGGCTACACCTTC

V gene: TRBV3-1/TRBV3-2
clone size: -
J gene: TRBJ1-3
D gene: -
CDR3 protein: CASSLQGNGNTIYF
CDR3 DNA: TGTGCCAGCAGCCTACAGGGTAATGGAAACACCATATATTTT

V gene: TRBV30
clone size: -
J gene: TRBJ2-7
D gene: -
CDR3 protein: CAWSVNLVYEQYF
CDR3 DNA: TGTGCCTGGAGTGTAAATCTCGTCTACGAGCAGTACTTC

V gene: TRBV18
clone size: -
J gene: TRBJ2-3
D gene: TRBD2
CDR3 protein: CASSLGLAGTDTQYF
CDR3 DNA: TGTGCCAGCTCACTTGGGCTAGCGGGTACAGATACGCAGTATTTT

V gene: TRBV9
clone size: -
J gene: TRBJ1-4
D gene: TRBD1
CDR3 protein: CASSAGGQANEKLFF
CDR3 DNA: TGTGCCAGCAGCGCCGGAGGACAGGCTAATGAAAAACTGTTTTTT

V gene: TRBV6-1
clone size: -
J gene: TRBJ2-1
D gene: TRBD2
CDR3 protein: CASSEGPGTRPFF
CDR3 DNA: TGTGCCAGCAGTGAAGGCCCCGGGACTAGGCCGTTCTTC

V gene: TRBV18
clone size: -
J gene: TRBJ1-5
D gene: TRBD1
CDR3 protein: CASSWDRESQPQHF
CDR3 DNA: TGTGCCAGCTCATGGGACAGGGAGTCTCAGCCCCAGCATTTT

V gene: TRBV5-4
clone size: -
J gene: TRBJ1-2
D gene: TRBD1
CDR3 protein: CASSFDRGRWGYTF
CDR3 DNA: TGTGCCAGCAGCTTCGACAGGGGGCGGTGGGGCTACACCTTC

V gene: TRBV28
clone size: once
J gene: TRBJ2-1
D gene: TRBD2
CDR3 protein: CASSGTSGDGYEQFF
CDR3 DNA: TGTGCCAGCAGTGGAACTAGCGGGGACGGCTATGAGCAGTTCTTC

V gene: TRBV27
clone size: -
J gene: TRBJ2-3
D gene: TRBD2
CDR3 protein: CASSFGGSGGASDTQYF
CDR3 DNA: TGTGCCAGCAGTTTTGGGGGTAGCGGGGGGGCTTCGGATACGCAGTATTTT

V gene: TRBV14
clone size: -
J gene: TRBJ1-1
D gene: TRBD1
CDR3 protein: CASSLDGGQGAYTEAFF
CDR3 DNA: TGTGCCAGCAGCCTCGATGGCGGACAGGGGGCGTACACTGAAGCTTTCTTT

V gene: TRBV5-8
clone size: once
J gene: TRBJ2-1
D gene: TRBD2
CDR3 protein: CASSSPGLADDYNEQFF
CDR3 DNA: TGTGCCAGCAGCTCACCGGGACTAGCGGACGATTACAATGAGCAGTTCTTC

V gene: TRBV18
clone size: -
J gene: TRBJ2-7
D gene: -
CDR3 protein: CASSPGVPSSYEQYF
CDR3 DNA: TGTGCCAGCTCACCGGGAGTGCCCAGCTCCTACGAGCAGTACTTC

V gene: TRBV30
clone size: -
J gene: TRBJ1-5
D gene: -
CDR3 protein: CAWSVRENQPQHF
CDR3 DNA: TGTGCCTGGAGTGTACGGGAGAATCAGCCCCAGCATTTT

V gene: TRBV11-3
clone size: -
J gene: TRBJ2-3
D gene: TRBD2
CDR3 protein: CASSLLAGGYDTQYF
CDR3 DNA: TGTGCCAGCAGCTTACTAGCGGGGGGTTACGATACGCAGTATTTT

V gene: TRBV2
clone size: -
J gene: TRBJ2-2
D gene: -
CDR3 protein: CASSDELLNTGELFF
CDR3 DNA: TGTGCCAGCAGTGATGAACTGCTGAACACCGGGGAGCTGTTTTTT

V gene: TRBV29-1
clone size: -
J gene: TRBJ2-7
D gene: TRBD1
CDR3 protein: CSVGQGAVYEQYF
CDR3 DNA: TGCAGCGTAGGACAGGGGGCGGTTTACGAGCAGTACTTC

V gene: TRBV5-6
clone size: -
J gene: TRBJ1-5
D gene: TRBD1
CDR3 protein: CASSTGTGGFQPQHF
CDR3 DNA: TGTGCCAGCAGCACGGGGACAGGGGGCTTTCAGCCCCAGCATTTT

V gene: TRBV20-1
clone size: -
J gene: TRBJ2-1
D gene: -
CDR3 protein: CSAKTVNEQFF
CDR3 DNA: TGCAGTGCTAAAACAGTAAATGAGCAGTTCTTC

V gene: TRBV6-6
clone size: -
J gene: TRBJ2-1
D gene: -
CDR3 protein: CATRNRDISYNEQFF
CDR3 DNA: TGTGCCACCAGGAACCGGGACATCTCCTACAATGAGCAGTTCTTC

V gene: TRBV6-2/TRBV6-3
clone size: once
J gene: TRBJ2-1
D gene: -
CDR3 protein: CASSRAESSFDEQFF
CDR3 DNA: TGTGCCAGCAGTCGAGCTGAATCGTCATTCGATGAGCAGTTCTTC

V gene: TRBV4-1
clone size: -
J gene: TRBJ2-4
D gene: TRBD1
CDR3 protein: CASSQTGGAKGIQYF
CDR3 DNA: TGCGCCAGCAGCCAGACAGGGGGCGCCAAGGGGATTCAGTACTTC

V gene: TRBV7-2
clone size: few
J gene: TRBJ1-6
D gene: TRBD1
CDR3 protein: CASSFTGGSPLHF
CDR3 DNA: TGTGCCAGCAGCTTTACAGGGGGATCACCCCTCCACTTT

V gene: TRBV10-1
clone size: -
J gene: TRBJ1-1
D gene: -
CDR3 protein: CASSDIASEAFF
CDR3 DNA: TGCGCCAGCAGCGATATAGCGTCTGAAGCTTTCTTT

V gene: TRBV19
clone size: -
J gene: TRBJ1-5
D gene: TRBD1
CDR3 protein: CASSTWDRENQPQHF
CDR3 DNA: TGTGCCAGTAGTACCTGGGACAGGGAGAATCAGCCCCAGCATTTT

V gene: TRBV2
clone size: -
J gene: TRBJ2-5
D gene: -
CDR3 protein: CATQYGGQETQYF
CDR3 DNA: TGTGCCACCCAGTACGGGGGCCAAGAGACCCAGTACTTC

V gene: TRBV10-3
clone size: once
J gene: TRBJ2-7
D gene: TRBD2
CDR3 protein: CAISRTSGGREQYF
CDR3 DNA: TGTGCCATCAGTAGGACTAGCGGGGGGCGAGAGCAGTACTTC

V gene: TRBV2
clone size: -
J gene: TRBJ2-7
D gene: -
CDR3 protein: CASSEEAGAVYEQYF
CDR3 DNA: TGTGCCAGCAGTGAAGAAGCAGGTGCTGTCTACGAGCAGTACTTC

V gene: TRBV4-3
clone size: -
J gene: TRBJ2-1
D gene: -
CDR3 protein: CASSQDRGRPPYNEQFF
CDR3 DNA: TGCGCCAGCAGCCAAGATAGGGGAAGGCCGCCCTACAATGAGCAGTTCTTC

V gene: TRBV2
clone size: many
J gene: TRBJ1-1
D gene: -
CDR3 protein: CASTRGYTEAFF
CDR3 DNA: TGTGCCAGCACCCGGGGGTACACTGAAGCTTTCTTT

V gene: TRBV5-1
clone size: -
J gene: TRBJ2-1
D gene: -
CDR3 protein: CASSLGRSEGTQQFF
CDR3 DNA: TGCGCCAGCAGCTTGGGGCGTTCGGAGGGGACTCAGCAGTTCTTC

V gene: TRBV7-8
clone size: once
J gene: TRBJ2-1
D gene: TRBD1
CDR3 protein: CASSALLDRDTYNEQFF
CDR3 DNA: TGTGCCAGCAGCGCACTCCTGGACAGGGACACCTACAATGAGCAGTTCTTC

V gene: TRBV4-3
clone size: -
J gene: TRBJ1-1
D gene: -
CDR3 protein: CASSQDNRAEAFF
CDR3 DNA: TGCGCCAGCAGCCAAGATAACAGGGCTGAAGCTTTCTTT

V gene: TRBV4-2
clone size: -
J gene: TRBJ2-7
D gene: TRBD2
CDR3 protein: CASSQVGGMDYEQYF
CDR3 DNA: TGTGCCAGCAGCCAAGTGGGGGGGATGGACTACGAGCAGTACTTC

V gene: TRBV10-3
clone size: -
J gene: TRBJ1-2
D gene: TRBD1
CDR3 protein: CAISDWDSYGYTF
CDR3 DNA: TGTGCCATCAGTGATTGGGACAGCTATGGCTACACCTTC

V gene: TRBV19
clone size: -
J gene: TRBJ1-1
D gene: -
CDR3 protein: CASSPQGNTEAFF
CDR3 DNA: TGTGCCAGTAGTCCACAGGGGAACACTGAAGCTTTCTTT